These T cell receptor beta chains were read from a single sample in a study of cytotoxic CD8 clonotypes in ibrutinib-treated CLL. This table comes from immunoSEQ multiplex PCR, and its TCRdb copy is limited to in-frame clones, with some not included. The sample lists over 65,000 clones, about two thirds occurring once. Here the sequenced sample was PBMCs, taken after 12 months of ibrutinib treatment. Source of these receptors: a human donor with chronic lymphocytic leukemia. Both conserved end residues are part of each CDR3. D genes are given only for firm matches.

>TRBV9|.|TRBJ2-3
CASSVGGADTQYF
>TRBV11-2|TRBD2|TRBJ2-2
CASSLVLAGGGNTGELFF
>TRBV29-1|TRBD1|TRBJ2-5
CSGTGKETQYF
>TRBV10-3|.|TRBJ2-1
CAISGSFEQFF
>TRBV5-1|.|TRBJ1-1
CASSWGWGSLNTEAFF
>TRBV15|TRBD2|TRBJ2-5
CATSRSGGTSKQETQYF
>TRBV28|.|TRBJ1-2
CASSPPGSGYGYTF
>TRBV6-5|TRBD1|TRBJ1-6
CASSSGDSYSPLHF
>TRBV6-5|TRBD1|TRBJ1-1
CASSFYRGRTEAFF
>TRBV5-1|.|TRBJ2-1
CASSPGPGPTNEQFF
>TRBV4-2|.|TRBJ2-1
CASRLSGGHDNEQFF